The 2 T cell receptor beta chains reported below all come from one sample, sequenced in a study of T cell changes during pregnancy in multiple sclerosis. Sequencing used immunoSEQ multiplex PCR; TCRdb keeps in-frame clones, though not all of them. In the table there are about 49,000 clones, 94% of which are singletons. This specimen consisted of CD8+ T cells from peripheral blood mononuclear cells, obtained before pregnancy. The origin of the receptors is a female donor with multiple sclerosis, enrolled in a pregnancy study.

The V call is TRBV19, the J call TRBJ1-1; no reliable D call. Germline-derived CDR1 and CDR2 are LNHDA and SQIVND (reference sequence). The CDR3 totals 13 residues. V gave up 7 bases and J gave up 1 base, with 10 bases separating them. As DNA, the CDR3 is TGTGCCAGTACCTTCAGTGGGAACACTGAAGCTTTCTTT. Protein: CASTFSGNTEAFF. Full variable domain (outside the CDR3, taken from reference TRBV19 and TRBJ1-1): DGGITQSPKYLFRKEGQNVTLSCEQNLNHDAMYWYRQDPGQGLRLIYYSQIVNDFQKGDIAEGYSVSREKKESFPLTVTSAQKNPTAFYLCASTFSGNTEAFFGQGTRLTVV.

The V gene is TRBV19, the J gene TRBJ2-3; 7 positions match TRBD1. The CDR3 is made up of 13 amino acids. Germline CDR1 is LNHDA and CDR2 is SQIVND (reference sequence). The CDR3 region has the DNA TGTGCAAGAGGGACAGATAACACAGATACGCAGTATTTT. Protein: CARGTDNTDTQYF.